The next 18 T cell receptor beta chains were all read from a single sample in a study of cytomegalovirus exposure and HLA in healthy donors. This PCR relied on a set of 60 Vbeta primers and 13 Jbeta primers. Sequencing used immunoSEQ multiplex PCR; TCRdb keeps in-frame clones, though not all of them. The sample contains roughly 120,000 clones, 75% to 85% of which appear only once. The specimen was PBMCs. The receptors stem from a man younger than 45 in good health and CMV-seronegative.

The rearrangement links TRBV5-1 to TRBJ2-3, with TRBD2 matching 12 bases. The CDR3 extends over 15 amino acids. CDR1 is SGHRS, CDR2 YFSETQ, per germline. V gave up 4 bases and J gave up 2 bases; unmatched junction bases: 2. This CDR3 reads CASSLAGGPTDTQYF. CDR3 in DNA: TGCGCCAGCAGCCTAGCGGGAGGGCCCACAGATACGCAGTATTTT.

The chain combines TRBV6-5 with TRBJ2-2; TRBD1 aligns across 11 bases. With 4 bases clipped from V and 5 bases from J, the junction kept 6 bases outside the gene matches. Germline V gene lookup returns CDR1 MNHEY and CDR2 SVGAGI. The CDR3 length is 16 residues. This CDR3 reads CASSSRTGGATGELFF. CDR3 coding DNA: TGTGCCAGCAGTTCCCGGACAGGGGGCGCGACCGGGGAGCTGTTTTTT.

The chain combines TRBV19 with TRBJ2-6; TRBD2 matches 8 bases. From germline, CDR1 is LNHDA and CDR2 SQIVND (reference sequence). This CDR3 has 18 amino acids. With V trimmed by 7 bases and J by 2 bases, 13 bases remained unmatched. The CDR3 reads CASNQGLAGITGANVLTF. In DNA form, the CDR3 reads TGTGCCAGTAATCAGGGGTTAGCGGGGATAACTGGGGCCAACGTCCTGACTTTC.

This chain uses TRBV2 with TRBJ2-2; TRBD2 aligns across 11 bases. The CDR3 spans 15 residues. Germline CDR1 is SNHLY and CDR2 is FYNNEI. J was trimmed by 7 bases and V by 6 bases; bases with no gene match: 7. The CDR3, as DNA: TGTGCCAGCAGCCTTAGACTAGCGGGAAACGGGGAGCTGTTTTTT. Translation: CASSLRLAGNGELFF.

This clone showed up just once. CDR3 nucleotides: TGTGCCAGCAGCTCTCTACCTGGCTACGAGCAGTACTTC. It yields the protein CASSSLPGYEQYF. The chain uses TRBV7-8 and TRBJ2-7; D remains ambiguous. V gave up 4 bases and J gave up 3 bases, with 10 bases separating them. CDR1 is SGHVS and CDR2 is FQNEAQ in the germline V gene. The CDR3 has 13 residues.

CDR3 protein: CAIKNLEPEDGYTF. The CDR3 DNA reads as TGTGCCATCAAGAATTTGGAACCGGAGGATGGCTACACCTTC. V is TRBV10-3 and J is TRBJ1-2; D unclear. The V end was cut by 7 bases, the J end by 6 bases, with 18 bases between. Per germline, CDR1 ENHRY and CDR2 SYGVKD. This CDR3 comprises 14 residues.

The chain carries TRBV7-2 and TRBJ2-1; D is possibly TRBD2 (6 bases). The CDR3 is made up of 17 amino acids. The V and J ends lost 1 base and 0 bases respectively, with 13 bases between them. Germline loops: CDR1 SGHTA, CDR2 FQGNSA. The CDR3 DNA follows: TGTGCCAGCAGCTTAGTTGGGAGGATTAACTCCTACAATGAGCAGTTCTTC. It translates to CASSLVGRINSYNEQFF.

The rearrangement links TRBV29-1 to TRBJ2-1, with 10 nucleotides matching TRBD2. Germline V CDR1 and CDR2: SQVTM, ANQGSEA. This CDR3 is 15 amino acids long. V gave up 3 bases and J gave up 11 bases; unmatched junction bases: 13. For the CDR3, the DNA is TGCAGCGTTGATCTATTGGGACTAGCGAGGAGTCAGCAGTTCTTC. Translating it yields CSVDLLGLARSQQFF.

The chain employs TRBV2 and TRBJ2-1; TRBD2 matches at 14 bases. Germline V gene lookup returns CDR1 SNHLY and CDR2 FYNNEI. The CDR3 length is 13 residues. After removal of 6 bases from V and 16 bases from J, the junction contained 8 bases not matched to a gene. The CDR3 coding sequence is TGTGCCAGCAGATCGGGACTAGCGGGAGAACGCTTCTTC. Residues: CASRSGLAGERFF.

The chain combines TRBV18 with TRBJ1-2; D remains unclear. Between the trimmed V and J ends, which lost 0 bases and 4 bases, there was a span of 12 bases. The CDR3 has 15 residues. Germline V gene sequence: CDR1 KGHSH, CDR2 LQKENI. The CDR3 DNA is TGTGCCAGCTCACCACCAGCATTCACCATCTATGGCTACACCTTC. This codes for CASSPPAFTIYGYTF.

The chain has TRBV19 and TRBJ1-1; 7 nucleotides line up with TRBD1. CDR1 and CDR2 from the germline V gene are LNHDA and SQIVND (reference sequence). The CDR3 loop spans 17 amino acids. The trim removed 3 bases at V and 0 bases at J, leaving 10 bases unmatched. CDR3 protein: CASSILGQTSMNTEAFF. The CDR3 region has the DNA TGTGCCAGTAGTATTTTGGGACAGACCTCCATGAACACTGAAGCTTTCTTT.

The chain combines TRBV5-8 with TRBJ2-7; 7 nucleotides align to TRBD2. This CDR3 has 16 residues. Trimming removed 5 bases from V and 0 bases from J; junction bases left unmatched: 11. Germline CDR1 SGHTS, CDR2 YDEGEE. This CDR3 reads CASSYDLAENSYEQYF. Here the CDR3 DNA reads TGTGCCAGCAGTTACGACCTAGCGGAGAACTCCTACGAGCAGTACTTC.

This clone was counted between two and nine times. The V call is TRBV6-6, the J call TRBJ2-7; 7 bases match TRBD2. The germline gives CDR1 MNHNY, CDR2 SVGAGI (reference sequence). There are 12 residues in the CDR3. With 5 bases clipped from V and 7 bases from J, the junction kept 5 bases outside the gene matches. This CDR3 reads CASSPSGGEQYF. The CDR3 nucleotides read TGTGCCAGCAGTCCTAGCGGTGGGGAGCAGTACTTC.

The chain links TRBV29-1 to TRBJ2-1; D is perhaps TRBD1 (7 bases). CDR1 and CDR2 from the germline V gene are SQVTM and ANQGSEA. The CDR3 is 14 amino acids. V gave up 2 bases and J gave up 3 bases, with 11 bases separating them. CDR3 loop: CSVERQGGYNEQFF. The CDR3 region has the DNA TGCAGCGTTGAACGTCAGGGGGGCTACAATGAGCAGTTCTTC.

The rearrangement links TRBV5-1 to TRBJ2-3, with TRBD2 matching 9 bases. This CDR3 spans 17 amino acids. Losses at the gene ends were 4 bases for V and 6 bases for J; bases not matched to a gene: 15. In germline, CDR1 is SGHRS, CDR2 YFSETQ. The CDR3 region is CASSTAAGGRAGDTQYF. The CDR3 DNA is TGCGCCAGCAGCACCGCGGCGGGCGGGAGGGCCGGGGATACGCAGTATTTT.

J is TRBJ1-1 and V is TRBV9; D is uncertain. V was shortened by 0 bases and J by 3 bases, with 15 bases between the two germline ends. In germline, CDR1 is SGDLS, CDR2 YYNGEE. The CDR3 is 16 amino acids. The CDR3 spells CASSVATSQTDTEAFF. In DNA, the CDR3 is TGTGCCAGCAGCGTAGCTACTTCACAGACGGACACTGAAGCTTTCTTT.

The chain links TRBV2 to TRBJ2-7, with 10 bases fitting TRBD2. The CDR3 spans 14 residues. V was clipped by 4 bases and J by 6 bases; unmatched bases: 6. From germline, CDR1 is SNHLY and CDR2 FYNNEI. This CDR3 is CASSVLAGGGEQYF. The CDR3 DNA follows: TGTGCCAGCAGTGTATTAGCGGGAGGTGGCGAGCAGTACTTC. Together with reference TRBV2 and TRBJ2-7, the CDR3 gives the full variable domain: EPEVTQTPSHQVTQMGQEVILRCVPISNHLYFYWYRQILGQKVEFLVSFYNNEISEKSEIFDDQFSVERPDGSNFTLKIRSTKLEDSAMYFCASSVLAGGGEQYFGPGTRLTVT.

V and J are TRBV29-1 and TRBJ2-7; 14 nucleotides line up with TRBD2. The CDR3 length is 13 residues. With 7 bases clipped from V and 6 bases from J, the junction kept 5 bases outside the gene matches. Per the germline V gene, CDR1 is SQVTM and CDR2 is ANQGSEA. The DNA for the CDR3 is TGCAGCGGGGGGACTAGCGGGAGTGGCGAGCAGTACTTC. It specifies CSGGTSGSGEQYF.